This T cell receptor beta chain was captured in a study of T cells in Graves' hyperthyroidism and ophthalmopathy. This clonotype was seen at least ten times. Amplified TCR beta CDR3 regions came from RNA transcripts. A first-round RT-PCR of the TCR CDR3 used the HTBI primer set. TCRdb called the multiplex PCR reads again in MiXCR, with one record for every CDR3 protein. The data contain roughly 350,000 distinct CDR3 sequences, more than 14% of them singletons. The CDR3 covers 14 residues. CDR1 SGHDN and CDR2 FVKESK come from the germline V gene. V dropped 0 bases and J dropped 6 bases, with 12 bases sitting between them.

V usage is TRBV14 and J usage is TRBJ2-7; weak D call: TRBD2 (6 bases). This clonotype was sampled from a woman aged 25 to 45 with Graves' ophthalmopathy. Sample: blood. The CDR3 DNA sequence: TGTGCCAGCAGCCAAGAGGCCGGGAGATCCGAGCAGTACTTC. This translates into CASSQEAGRSEQYF.